The 11 T cell receptor beta chains below come from one sample, sequenced in a study of blood T cell repertoires in COVID-19. Produced via immunoSEQ multiplex PCR; TCRdb's table is partial and in-frame only. There are about 160,000 clones in the sample; about 80% occur only once, and about 3.4% lies in the top ten. Sequences were obtained from PBMCs or T cells enriched from blood (not recorded which). Every receptor here comes from a woman aged 60-75 years who had recovered from COVID-19.

V gene TRBV3-1 (or the pseudogene TRBV3-2) combines with J gene TRBJ1-5; perhaps TRBD1 as D (5 bases). Trimming took 0 bases from V and 6 from J, leaving 12 bases between them. Germline V gene sequence: CDR1 LGHDT, CDR2 YNNKEL (reference sequence). The CDR3 length is 15 residues. The CDR3 reads CASSQEGGVRQPQHF. CDR3 nucleotides: TGTGCCAGCAGCCAAGAGGGGGGGGTTCGTCAGCCCCAGCATTTT.

This clone has only a few counts. CDR3 sequence reads: CASSTRPGQGSSYTF. Here the CDR3 DNA reads TGTGCCAGCAGCACTAGACCGGGACAGGGCTCGTCATACACCTTC. This chain connects TRBV7-9 to TRBJ1-2; TRBD1 aligns across 9 bases. Germline-derived CDR1 and CDR2 are SEHNR and FQNEAQ (reference sequence). The CDR3 runs to 15 residues. V shed 5 bases, J shed 11 bases, and the junction held 15 bases outside the gene matches.

Concerning this clone itself: An end of the junction differs from the germline gene, which may be a read error. This chain connects TRBV10-2 to TRBJ1-2; 7 nucleotides align to TRBD1. The CDR3 has 14 residues. The germline V gene has CDR1 WSHSY and CDR2 SAAADI. This CDR3 reads CASTEQGQSYGYTF. CDR3 DNA: TGCGCCAGCACTGAGCAGGGACAGTCCTATGGCTACACCTTC.

This clone was recorded many times. The chain employs TRBV5-1 and TRBJ2-7; 8 bases align to TRBD1. CDR3 size: 16 residues. Germline CDR1 SGHRS, CDR2 YFSETQ. Trimming cost V 4 bases and J 5 bases; bases outside gene matches: 14. The CDR3 region has the DNA TGCGCCAGCAGCCCCCGCGGAATCCAGGGGGCCCACGAGCAGTACTTC. Translation gives CASSPRGIQGAHEQYF.

This clone showed up many times. J is TRBJ2-7 and V is TRBV3-1 (or the pseudogene TRBV3-2), with D possibly matching TRBD1 (5 bases). Looked up from germline, CDR1 is LGHDT and CDR2 is YNNKEL (reference sequence). The CDR3 is made up of 14 amino acids. Trimming took off 2 bases at V and 2 bases at J, with 10 bases between the two ends. The CDR3 bases are TGTGCCAGCAGCCAAATCCAGGGTCCCTACGAGCAGTACTTC. Translation gives CASSQIQGPYEQYF.

The gene calls are TRBV10-3 and TRBJ1-1; maybe TRBD1 (6 bases). Trimming shortened V by 2 bases and J by 6 bases, and 16 bases separated the two germline ends. The V gene's germline CDR1 is ENHRY and CDR2 SYGVKD. This CDR3 region has 15 residues. CDR3 residues: CAISELLQGNAEAFF. The DNA for the CDR3 is TGTGCCATCAGTGAGCTGCTACAGGGAAACGCTGAAGCTTTCTTT.

This clone was observed a few times. The chain couples TRBV10-3 to TRBJ2-1; 8 bases agree with TRBD1. Trimming cost V 10 bases and J 7 bases; bases outside gene matches: 12. The CDR3 extends over 14 amino acids. CDR1 ENHRY and CDR2 SYGVKD come from the germline V gene. CDR3 region: CANPHHRGMNEQFF. CDR3 coding DNA: TGTGCCAACCCGCACCACAGGGGGATGAATGAGCAGTTCTTC.

The rearrangement links TRBV5-5 to TRBJ1-6; D perhaps matches TRBD1 (6 bases). V lost 4 bases, J lost 10 bases, and 12 bases lay in between. Germline CDR1 is SGHKS and CDR2 is YYEKEE (reference sequence). The CDR3 sequence is 13 residues long. In DNA, the CDR3 is TGTGCCAGCAGCCTTCCAGGGGAATCACCCCTCCACTTT. Its translation is CASSLPGESPLHF.

This chain joins TRBV27 and TRBJ1-1, with D maybe TRBD1 (6 bases). Per germline, CDR1 MNHEY and CDR2 SMNVEV (reference sequence). Trimming stripped 2 bases from V and 6 bases from J, with 10 bases between. CDR3 length: 13 amino acids. The CDR3: CASSLQGTPEAFF. In DNA form, the CDR3 reads TGTGCCAGCAGTTTACAGGGGACCCCTGAAGCTTTCTTT.

This clone was seen only once. This rearrangement joins TRBV9 to TRBJ1-4; no clear D. The CDR3 is 14 amino acids. V was trimmed by 0 bases and J by 4 bases, leaving 7 bases between them. The germline CDR1 and CDR2 sequences are SGDLS and YYNGEE. For the CDR3, the DNA is TGTGCCAGCAGCGTAGGGCGGCTTAATGAAAAACTGTTTTTT. Encoded protein: CASSVGRLNEKLFF.

The rearrangement uses TRBV9 and TRBJ2-3; TRBD1 agrees at 7 bases. Germline V CDR1 and CDR2: SGDLS, YYNGEE. CDR3 length equals 16 residues. Unmatched junction bases numbered 9, after V lost 4 bases and J lost 1 base. The CDR3 nucleotides are TGTGCCAGCAGCTCATCAGGGGGACACGGCACAGATACGCAGTATTTT. This encodes CASSSSGGHGTDTQYF.